A single sample gave rise to the 24 T cell receptor beta chains below, sequenced in a study of Ad26.COV2.S vaccination and SARS-CoV-2 variants. Described treatment: 19 received Ad26.COV2.S at low or high dose, single or two shots; 5 received placebo; per-sample allocation not given. Specimen acquisition occurred on day 63 following the initial vaccine or placebo injection. Assay: immunoSEQ multiplex PCR; the TCRdb copy retains only in-frame clones and omits some. The repertoire has fewer than 900,000 clones, roughly 90% of them found once; the top ten carry around 1.5%. The sequences come from peripheral blood, collected in a trial of Ad26.COV2.S vaccine versus placebo. These receptors were taken from a person between 18 and 60 years old who received the Ad26.COV2.S COVID-19 vaccine or a placebo.

The genes are TRBV11-3 and TRBJ2-3; 7 positions match TRBD1. This CDR3 contains 13 residues. The V and J ends lost 5 bases and 3 bases, in that order; junction bases with no gene match: 2. Germline V gene lookup returns CDR1 SGHNT and CDR2 YENEEA. CDR3 nucleotides: TGTGCCAGCAGCGAACAGGGGACAGATACGCAGTATTTT. Its protein product is CASSEQGTDTQYF.

For the CDR3, the DNA is TGTGCCAGCAGCACCCTCGGCGGAACCGGGGAGCTGTTTTTT. The encoded protein is CASSTLGGTGELFF. The chain combines TRBV7-2 with TRBJ2-2; D not certain. CDR1 is SGHTA, CDR2 FQGNSA, per germline. Trimming stripped 5 bases from V and 5 bases from J, with 12 bases between. The CDR3 contains 14 residues.

Notes on this clone: The same CDR3 is also encoded by other DNA sequences in this sample. The V call is TRBV2, the J call TRBJ1-5; TRBD1 matches at 8 bases. Germline trimming cut 4 bases from V and 2 bases from J; bases unmatched to any gene: 1. The CDR3 totals 14 residues. The germline CDR1 and CDR2 sequences are SNHLY and FYNNEI. This chain's CDR3 is CASSAGQGNQPQHF. CDR3 DNA: TGTGCCAGCAGTGCGGGACAGGGCAATCAGCCCCAGCATTTT.

The chain uses TRBV7-2 and TRBJ2-7, with 11 bases fitting TRBD2. CDR1 is SGHTA and CDR2 is FQGNSA in the germline V gene. The V and J ends lost 4 bases and 2 bases, in that order; junction bases with no gene match: 10. The CDR3 sequence is 17 residues long. CDR3: CASSSRMLAGGAYEQYF. CDR3 DNA: TGTGCCAGCAGCTCCCGTATGCTAGCGGGGGGAGCCTACGAGCAGTACTTC.

This clone showed up many times. Other DNA sequences in this sample translate to the same CDR3. The gene calls are TRBV2 and TRBJ1-1, with D perhaps matching TRBD1 (5 bases). Germline assignment: CDR1 SNHLY and CDR2 FYNNEI. CDR3 size: 13 residues. The V gene lost 3 bases and the J gene lost 0 bases, with 5 bases spanning the gap. CDR3 region: CASSEGLNTEAFF. Here the CDR3 DNA reads TGTGCCAGCAGTGAGGGGCTGAACACTGAAGCTTTCTTT.

The gene calls are TRBV6-5 and TRBJ1-2, with D possibly TRBD1 on 5 matching bases. Trimming shortened V by 7 bases and J by 0 bases, and 15 bases separated the two germline ends. The CDR3 consists of 15 residues. The germline V gene encodes CDR1 MNHEY and CDR2 SVGAGI. This chain's CDR3 is CASTPWTPSNYGYTF. The DNA of the CDR3 is TGTGCCAGCACCCCCTGGACACCGTCTAACTATGGCTACACCTTC.

The V call is TRBV4-2, the J call TRBJ1-1, with D unclear. Germline V gene lookup returns CDR1 LGHNA and CDR2 YNFKEQ. The CDR3 is 15 residues long. V was trimmed by 4 bases and J by 4 bases, leaving 16 bases between them. The CDR3 nucleotides read TGTGCCAGCAGCCGGTCCCAGGACGAGGCCACTGAAGCTTTCTTT. It codes for CASSRSQDEATEAFF.

This chain links TRBV4-1 with TRBJ2-2, with D possibly being TRBD2 (6 bases). The V end was cut by 3 bases, the J end by 5 bases, with 10 bases between. In germline, CDR1 is MGHRA, CDR2 YSYEKL. The CDR3 loop spans 14 amino acids. CDR3 sequence reads: CASSHSSGTGELFF. CDR3 nucleotides: TGCGCCAGCAGCCACAGCAGCGGGACCGGGGAGCTGTTTTTT.

This chain joins TRBV6-2 or TRBV6-3 and TRBJ2-5; D tentatively reads TRBD1 or TRBD2 (5 bases each). V was trimmed by 2 bases and J by 5 bases, leaving 15 bases between them. CDR3 size: 15 residues. The germline gives CDR1 MNHEY, CDR2 SVGEGT. The CDR3 coding sequence is TGTGCCAGCAGTTACCCTCGACGGGGCGCTGAGACCCAGTACTTC. Translating gives CASSYPRRGAETQYF.

The J gene is TRBJ2-7, the V gene TRBV12-3 or TRBV12-4; D is unclear. V dropped 4 bases and J dropped 2 bases, with 9 bases sitting between them. The CDR3 is 13 amino acids. The CDR3 region has the DNA TGTGCCAGCAGTTCGACCGAGACCTACGAGCAGTACTTC. It encodes CASSSTETYEQYF.

Comment on this clone: This sample also contains other DNA sequences that code for the same CDR3. DNA of the CDR3: TGTGCCAGCAGTTACCAGGGAGGAAGGGACGGCTACACCTTC. Residues: CASSYQGGRDGYTF. The chain is built from TRBV6-5 and TRBJ1-2, with D maybe TRBD1 (5 bases). V was trimmed by 2 bases and J by 8 bases, leaving 15 bases between them. The CDR3 sequence is 14 residues long. Per the germline V gene, CDR1 is MNHEY and CDR2 is SVGAGI.

The V and J genes are TRBV5-6 and TRBJ1-2, with a tentative D call TRBD1 (5 bases). The germline CDR1 and CDR2 sequences are SGHDT and YYEEEE. Trimming stripped 4 bases from V and 4 bases from J, with 14 bases between. This CDR3 has 14 residues. The CDR3 sequence is CASSPGGAIYGYTF. The CDR3 DNA reads TGTGCCAGCAGCCCTGGAGGGGCCATCTATGGCTACACCTTC.

The chain carries TRBV6-5 and TRBJ1-3; D gene ambiguous. V lost 8 bases, J lost 9 bases, and 20 bases lay in between. CDR3 length: 14 amino acids. Per the germline V gene, CDR1 is MNHEY and CDR2 is SVGAGI. The CDR3 reads CASYSLPGRGTIYF. CDR3 nucleotides: TGTGCCAGCTACTCTCTACCAGGTCGCGGCACCATATATTTT.

The chain links TRBV4-2 to TRBJ2-2; a weak D match, TRBD2 (5 bases). The CDR3 consists of 16 residues. From germline, CDR1 is LGHNA and CDR2 YNFKEQ. The V end was cut by 0 bases, the J end by 4 bases, with 12 bases between. CDR3 coding DNA: TGTGCCAGCAGCCAAGATTGGGGAGAGGGCACCGGGGAGCTGTTTTTT. Amino acids: CASSQDWGEGTGELFF.

The V gene is TRBV14, the J gene TRBJ2-7; the D is unclear. Looked up from germline, CDR1 is SGHDN and CDR2 is FVKESK. The CDR3 has 12 residues. With 4 bases removed from V and 7 bases from J, the gap between germline ends came to 11 bases. The CDR3 loop is CASSPIIGEQYF. Here the CDR3 DNA reads TGTGCCAGCAGCCCGATAATCGGGGAGCAGTACTTC. The full variable domain, its missing parts supplied by reference TRBV14 and TRBJ2-7, is EAGVTQFPSHSVIEKGQTVTLRCDPISGHDNLYWYRRVMGKEIKFLLHFVKESKQDESGMPNNRFLAERTGGTYSTLKVQPAELEDSGVYFCASSPIIGEQYFGPGTRLTVT.

This clone was detected once. The V call is TRBV27, the J call TRBJ2-5, with D maybe TRBD1 (6 bases). Germline V CDR1 and CDR2: MNHEY, SMNVEV (reference sequence). Trimming took 4 bases from V and 9 from J, leaving 15 bases between them. CDR3 length: 13 amino acids. CDR3 in amino acids: CASSSGASYAQYF. The DNA of the CDR3 is TGTGCCAGCAGTTCAGGGGCGTCATACGCCCAGTACTTC.

The chain links TRBV18 to TRBJ2-5; D call uncertain. V lost 5 bases to trimming and J lost 1 base, with 8 bases between them. This CDR3 region has 13 residues. CDR1 KGHSH and CDR2 LQKENI come from the germline V gene. The CDR3 DNA reads TGTGCCAGCTCAGTTGGGTTCCAAGAGACCCAGTACTTC. Its protein product is CASSVGFQETQYF.

The chain couples TRBV29-1 to TRBJ1-3; D uncertain. The CDR3 covers 13 residues. V lost 7 bases and J 3 bases, leaving 13 bases between the germline ends. Germline V gene lookup returns CDR1 SQVTM and CDR2 ANQGSEA. CDR3 protein: CSAVTSSGNTIYF. The DNA of the CDR3 is TGCAGCGCGGTGACATCCAGTGGAAACACCATATATTTT. Full variable domain (remainder filled in from reference TRBV29-1 and TRBJ1-3): SAVISQKPSRDICQRGTSLTIQCQVDSQVTMMFWYRQQPGQSLTLIATANQGSEATYESGFVIDKFPISRPNLTFSTLTVSNMSPEDSSIYLCSAVTSSGNTIYFGEGSWLTVV.

The chain links TRBV2 to TRBJ2-2; D gene unclear. From germline, CDR1 is SNHLY and CDR2 FYNNEI. Trimming left V 0 bases short and J 4 bases short, with 9 bases between. The CDR3 has 15 residues. This CDR3 is CASSEAGKVTGELFF. The CDR3 nucleotides are TGTGCCAGCAGTGAAGCGGGGAAGGTCACCGGGGAGCTGTTTTTT.

The rearrangement links TRBV3-1 (or the pseudogene TRBV3-2) to TRBJ1-2; D perhaps matches TRBD1 (6 bases). There are 15 residues in the CDR3. Trimming took off 1 base at V and 4 bases at J, with 13 bases between the two ends. Germline V gives CDR1 LGHDT, CDR2 YNNKEL (reference sequence). CDR3 sequence reads: CASSQGQTGIYGYTF. The CDR3 bases are TGTGCCAGCAGCCAAGGTCAGACAGGTATCTATGGCTACACCTTC.

The chain recombines TRBV25-1 with TRBJ2-6; D remains ambiguous. V shed 4 bases and J shed 2 bases, with 6 bases lying between them. Germline V lookup: CDR1 MGHDK, CDR2 SYGVNS. The length of the CDR3 is 14 residues. CDR3 region: CASSAGTGANVLTF. CDR3 nucleotide sequence: TGTGCCAGCAGTGCAGGAACTGGGGCCAACGTCCTGACTTTC.

The rearrangement joins TRBV2 to TRBJ1-2; D remains ambiguous. The CDR3 runs 15 residues. Germline V gene lookup returns CDR1 SNHLY and CDR2 FYNNEI. Deletions cut 6 bases from V and 4 bases from J, with 18 bases between. The CDR3: CASSDQRGFPYGYTF. CDR3 in DNA: TGTGCCAGCAGCGATCAGCGGGGTTTCCCCTATGGCTACACCTTC.

V and J are TRBV5-5 and TRBJ2-3; D unresolved. The CDR3 contains 14 residues. Germline loops: CDR1 SGHKS, CDR2 YYEKEE (reference sequence). The ends were cut back, 2 bases at V and 2 bases at J, with 9 bases in the middle. Here the CDR3 reads CASSFRQVTDTQYF. The CDR3 nucleotides are TGTGCCAGCAGCTTTAGACAAGTCACAGATACGCAGTATTTT.

The gene calls are TRBV19 and TRBJ1-1; 8 bases agree with TRBD1. J was trimmed by 2 bases and V by 7 bases; bases with no gene match: 6. In germline, CDR1 is LNHDA, CDR2 SQIVND (reference sequence). The CDR3 is 14 residues long. In nucleotides, the CDR3 is TGTGCCAGTATTGGACAGGGTCAAAACACTGAAGCTTTCTTT. It codes for CASIGQGQNTEAFF.